This T cell receptor beta chain came from a study of prognosis after radiotherapy for stage I lung cancer. Study details: As radiotherapy, SBRT was administered in 3 to 5 fractions with a biologically effective dose of at least 100 Gy.

There were no patients with prior chemotherapy, radiotherapy or other malignancies, and all were node-negative on CT and PET/CT. The germline gives CDR1 LNHDA, CDR2 SQIVND (reference sequence). The length of the CDR3 is 20 residues. Using two-round multiplex PCR, the authors amplified TCR beta CDR3 from genomic DNA. With primers specific to each TRBV and TRBJ gene, the first-round PCR was performed. Each CDR3 protein gets one entry after TCRdb re-called the multiplex PCR reads with MiXCR. The repertoire holds fewer than 35,000 distinct CDR3 sequences, with under 60% as singletons. Note on this clonotype: Relative to the germline gene, one junction end is altered; a read error may explain this.

The chain couples TRBV19 to TRBJ2-3; D ambiguous. The receptor was isolated from a donor over 45 with non-small cell lung cancer. This sample comprised PBMCs, obtained before or after stereotactic body radiation therapy (not recorded which). The DNA for the CDR3 is TGTGCCAGTAGTACGAGATGGGCTAGGGATGGCTGCCGCTTCACAGATACTCAGTATTTT. It yields the protein CASSTRWARDGCRFTDTQYF.